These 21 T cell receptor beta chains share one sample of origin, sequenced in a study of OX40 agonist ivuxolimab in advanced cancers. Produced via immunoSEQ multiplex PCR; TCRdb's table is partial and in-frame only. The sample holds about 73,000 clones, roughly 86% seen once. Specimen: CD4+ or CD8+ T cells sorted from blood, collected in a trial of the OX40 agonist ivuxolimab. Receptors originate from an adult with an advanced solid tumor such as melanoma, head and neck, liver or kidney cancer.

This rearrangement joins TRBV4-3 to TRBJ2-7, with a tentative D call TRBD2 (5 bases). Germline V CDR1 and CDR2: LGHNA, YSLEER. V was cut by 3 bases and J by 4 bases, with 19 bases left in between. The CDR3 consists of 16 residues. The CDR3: CASSQAYGGSSYEQYF. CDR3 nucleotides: TGCGCCAGCAGCCAGGCTTACGGAGGATCCTCATACGAGCAGTACTTC.

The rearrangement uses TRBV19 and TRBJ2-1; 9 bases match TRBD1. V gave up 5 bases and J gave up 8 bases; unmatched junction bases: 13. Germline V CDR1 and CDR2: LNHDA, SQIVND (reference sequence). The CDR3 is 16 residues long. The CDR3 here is CASSALTGQGSYEQFF. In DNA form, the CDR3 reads TGTGCCAGTAGTGCCCTAACCGGACAGGGGTCGTATGAGCAGTTCTTC.

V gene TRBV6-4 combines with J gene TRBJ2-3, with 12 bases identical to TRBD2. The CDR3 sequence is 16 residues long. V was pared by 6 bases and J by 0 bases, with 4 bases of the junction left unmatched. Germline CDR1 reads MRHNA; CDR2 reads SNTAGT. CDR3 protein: CASRQLAGGSTDTQYF. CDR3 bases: TGTGCCAGCAGACAACTAGCGGGGGGAAGCACAGATACGCAGTATTTT.

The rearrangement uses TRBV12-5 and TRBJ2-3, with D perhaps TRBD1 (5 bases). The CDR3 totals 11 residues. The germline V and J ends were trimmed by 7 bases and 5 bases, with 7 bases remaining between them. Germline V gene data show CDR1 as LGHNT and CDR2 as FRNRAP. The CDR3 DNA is TGTGCTAGTGCCAGGGAAGATACGCAGTATTTT. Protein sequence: CASAREDTQYF.

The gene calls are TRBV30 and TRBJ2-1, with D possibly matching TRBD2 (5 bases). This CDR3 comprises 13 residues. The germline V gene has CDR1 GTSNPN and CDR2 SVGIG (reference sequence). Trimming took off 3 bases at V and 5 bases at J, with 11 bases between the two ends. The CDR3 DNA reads TGTGCCTGGAGCAAAGGACTTCACAATGAGCAGTTCTTC. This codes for CAWSKGLHNEQFF. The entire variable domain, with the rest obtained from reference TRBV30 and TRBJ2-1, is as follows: SQTIHQWPATLVQPVGSPLSLECTVEGTSNPNLYWYRQAAGRGLQLLFYSVGIGQISSEVPQNLSASRPQDRQFILSSKKLLLSDSGFYLCAWSKGLHNEQFFGPGTRLTVL.

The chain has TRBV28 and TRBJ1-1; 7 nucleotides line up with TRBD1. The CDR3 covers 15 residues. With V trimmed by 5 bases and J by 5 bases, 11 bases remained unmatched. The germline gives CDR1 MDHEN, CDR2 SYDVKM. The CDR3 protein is CASSRSSTGRTEAFF. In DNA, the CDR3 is TGTGCCAGCAGTCGATCCTCGACAGGGAGGACTGAAGCTTTCTTT.

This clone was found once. In DNA, the CDR3 is TGTGCCAGCAGCCAATTGGCGGGAGTAGGAGATACGCAGTATTTT. Residues: CASSQLAGVGDTQYF. The rearrangement links TRBV16 to TRBJ2-3, with 7 nucleotides matching TRBD2. V was clipped by 1 base and J by 5 bases; unmatched bases: 6. Germline loops: CDR1 KGHSY, CDR2 FQNENV. The CDR3 runs to 15 residues.

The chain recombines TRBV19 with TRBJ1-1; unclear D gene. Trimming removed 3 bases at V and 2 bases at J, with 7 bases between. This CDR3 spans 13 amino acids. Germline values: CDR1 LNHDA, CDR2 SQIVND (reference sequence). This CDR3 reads CASSIGPNTEAFF. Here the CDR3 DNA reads TGTGCCAGTAGTATCGGGCCAAACACTGAAGCTTTCTTT.

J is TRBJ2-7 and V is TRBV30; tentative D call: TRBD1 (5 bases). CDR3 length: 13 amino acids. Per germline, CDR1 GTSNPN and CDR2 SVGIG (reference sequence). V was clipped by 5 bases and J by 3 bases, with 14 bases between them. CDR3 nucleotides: TGTGCCTGGGCATGGGCAGGGCTCTACGAGCAGTACTTC. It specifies CAWAWAGLYEQYF.

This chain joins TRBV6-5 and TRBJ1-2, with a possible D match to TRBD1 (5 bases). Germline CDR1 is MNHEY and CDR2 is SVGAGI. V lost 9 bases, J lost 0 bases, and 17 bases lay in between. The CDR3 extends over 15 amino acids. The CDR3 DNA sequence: TGTGCCAGTTTGGGACGTGGAGGTTCTAACTATGGCTACACCTTC. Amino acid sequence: CASLGRGGSNYGYTF.

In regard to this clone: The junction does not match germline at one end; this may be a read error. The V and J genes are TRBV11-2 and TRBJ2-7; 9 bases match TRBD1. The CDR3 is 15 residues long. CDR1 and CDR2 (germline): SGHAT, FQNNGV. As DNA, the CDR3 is TGTGCCAGCAGCATCGATGGGACAGGGCCCTACGGGCAGTACTTC. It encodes CASSIDGTGPYGQYF.

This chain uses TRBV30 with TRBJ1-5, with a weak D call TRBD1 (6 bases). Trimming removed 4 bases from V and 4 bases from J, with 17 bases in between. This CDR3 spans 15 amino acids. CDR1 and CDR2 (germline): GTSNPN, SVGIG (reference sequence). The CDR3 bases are TGTGCCTGGAAAGAGGGGGGGATGGGAAATCAGCCCCAGCATTTT. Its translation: CAWKEGGMGNQPQHF. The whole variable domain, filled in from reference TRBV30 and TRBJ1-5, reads SQTIHQWPATLVQPVGSPLSLECTVEGTSNPNLYWYRQAAGRGLQLLFYSVGIGQISSEVPQNLSASRPQDRQFILSSKKLLLSDSGFYLCAWKEGGMGNQPQHFGDGTRLSIL.

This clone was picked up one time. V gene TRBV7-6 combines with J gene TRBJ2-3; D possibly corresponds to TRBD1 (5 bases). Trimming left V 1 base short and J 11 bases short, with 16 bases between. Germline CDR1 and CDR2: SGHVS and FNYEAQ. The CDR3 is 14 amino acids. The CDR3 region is CASSLVDSPNLQYF. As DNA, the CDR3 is TGTGCCAGCAGCTTAGTCGACAGCCCTAATTTGCAGTATTTT.

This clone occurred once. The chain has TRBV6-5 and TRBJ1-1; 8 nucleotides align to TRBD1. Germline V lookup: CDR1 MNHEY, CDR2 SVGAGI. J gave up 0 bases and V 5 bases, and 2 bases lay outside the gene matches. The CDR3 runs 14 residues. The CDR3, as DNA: TGTGCCAGCAGTAAACAGGGGGTGAACACTGAAGCTTTCTTT. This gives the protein CASSKQGVNTEAFF.

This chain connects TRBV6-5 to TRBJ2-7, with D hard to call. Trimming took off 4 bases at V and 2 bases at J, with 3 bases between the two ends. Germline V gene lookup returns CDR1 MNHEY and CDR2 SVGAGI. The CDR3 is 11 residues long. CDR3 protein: CASSSTYEQYF. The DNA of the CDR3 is TGTGCCAGCAGTTCTACCTACGAGCAGTACTTC.

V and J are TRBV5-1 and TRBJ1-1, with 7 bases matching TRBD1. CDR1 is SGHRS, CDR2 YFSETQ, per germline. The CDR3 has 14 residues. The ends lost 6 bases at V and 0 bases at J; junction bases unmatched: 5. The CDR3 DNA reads TGCGCCAGCACCCCGGGACAGATGAACACTGAAGCTTTCTTT. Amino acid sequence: CASTPGQMNTEAFF.

CDR3 in amino acids: CAISESGTSGGEQFF. CDR3 sequence (DNA): TGTGCCATCAGTGAGTCGGGGACTAGCGGGGGGGAGCAGTTCTTC. The chain employs TRBV10-3 and TRBJ2-1, with 15 bases fitting TRBD2. This CDR3 is 15 amino acids long. In germline, CDR1 is ENHRY, CDR2 SYGVKD. V lost 0 bases and J lost 10; bases outside the gene matches: 1.

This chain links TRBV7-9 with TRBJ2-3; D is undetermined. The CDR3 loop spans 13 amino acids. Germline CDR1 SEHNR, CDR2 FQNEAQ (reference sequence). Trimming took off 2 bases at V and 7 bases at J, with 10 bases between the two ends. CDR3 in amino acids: CASSLNPTHTQYF. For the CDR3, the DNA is TGTGCCAGCAGCTTAAATCCCACGCATACGCAGTATTTT.

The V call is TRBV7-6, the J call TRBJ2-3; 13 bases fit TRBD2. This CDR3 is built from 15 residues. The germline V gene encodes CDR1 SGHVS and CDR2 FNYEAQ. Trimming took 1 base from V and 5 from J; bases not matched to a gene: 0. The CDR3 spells CASSLGTSGRDTQYF. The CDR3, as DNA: TGTGCCAGCAGCTTAGGGACTAGCGGGAGAGATACGCAGTATTTT.

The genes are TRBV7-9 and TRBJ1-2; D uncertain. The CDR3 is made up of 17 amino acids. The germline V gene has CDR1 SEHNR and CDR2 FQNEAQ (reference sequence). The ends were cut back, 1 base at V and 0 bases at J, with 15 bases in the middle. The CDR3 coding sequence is TGTGCCAGCAGCTTAGGGTCGGGGTTTGGGGCTAACTATGGCTACACCTTC. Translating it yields CASSLGSGFGANYGYTF.

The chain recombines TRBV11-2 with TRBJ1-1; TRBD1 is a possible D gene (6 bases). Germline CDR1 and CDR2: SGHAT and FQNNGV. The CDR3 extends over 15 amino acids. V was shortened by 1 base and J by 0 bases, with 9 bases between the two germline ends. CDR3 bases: TGTGCCAGCAGCTTAGTAACAGGGATGAACACTGAAGCTTTCTTT. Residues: CASSLVTGMNTEAFF.